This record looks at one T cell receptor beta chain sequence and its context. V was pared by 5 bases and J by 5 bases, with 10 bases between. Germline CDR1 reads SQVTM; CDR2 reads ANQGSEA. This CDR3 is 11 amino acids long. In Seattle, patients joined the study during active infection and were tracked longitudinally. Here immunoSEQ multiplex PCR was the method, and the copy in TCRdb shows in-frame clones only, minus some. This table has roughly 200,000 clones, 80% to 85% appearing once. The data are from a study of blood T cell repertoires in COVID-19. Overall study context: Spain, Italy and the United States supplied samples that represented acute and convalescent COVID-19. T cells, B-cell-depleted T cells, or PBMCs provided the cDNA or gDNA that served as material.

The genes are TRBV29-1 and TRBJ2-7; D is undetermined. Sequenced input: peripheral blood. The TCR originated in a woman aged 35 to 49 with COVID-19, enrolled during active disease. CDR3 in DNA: TGCAGCGTTAGTGGCCTGGACGAGCAGTACTTC. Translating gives CSVSGLDEQYF.